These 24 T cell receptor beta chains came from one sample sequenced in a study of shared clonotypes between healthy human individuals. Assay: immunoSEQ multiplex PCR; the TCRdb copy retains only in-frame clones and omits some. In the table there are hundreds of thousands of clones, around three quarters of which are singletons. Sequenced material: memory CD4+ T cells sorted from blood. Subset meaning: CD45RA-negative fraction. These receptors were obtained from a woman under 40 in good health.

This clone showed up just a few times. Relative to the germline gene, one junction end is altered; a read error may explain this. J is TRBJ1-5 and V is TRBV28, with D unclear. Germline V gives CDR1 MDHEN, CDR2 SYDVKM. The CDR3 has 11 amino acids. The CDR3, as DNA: TGTGCCAGCAGTGTAAATCGGCCCCAGCATTTT. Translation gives CASSVNRPQHF.

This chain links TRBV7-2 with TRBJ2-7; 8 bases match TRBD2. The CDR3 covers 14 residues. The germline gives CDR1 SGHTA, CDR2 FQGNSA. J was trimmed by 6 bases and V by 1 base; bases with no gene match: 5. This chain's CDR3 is CASSLGGLVPEQYF. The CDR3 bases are TGTGCCAGCAGCTTAGGGGGACTAGTTCCCGAGCAGTACTTC.

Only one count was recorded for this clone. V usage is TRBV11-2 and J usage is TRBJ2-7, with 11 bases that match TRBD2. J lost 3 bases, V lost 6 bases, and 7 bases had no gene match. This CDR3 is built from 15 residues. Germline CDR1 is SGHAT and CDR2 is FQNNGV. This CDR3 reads CASRRLAGKYYEQYF. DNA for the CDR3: TGTGCCAGCAGAAGACTAGCGGGAAAATACTACGAGCAGTACTTC.

The CDR3 nucleotides are TGTGCCAGCAGTTCTCGGGACATCTCCTACGAGCAGTACTTC. It encodes CASSSRDISYEQYF. The genes are TRBV27 and TRBJ2-7; D perhaps matches TRBD1 (6 bases). The germline V gene encodes CDR1 MNHEY and CDR2 SMNVEV (reference sequence). CDR3 length equals 14 residues. V lost 4 bases and J lost 0, with 10 bases in between.

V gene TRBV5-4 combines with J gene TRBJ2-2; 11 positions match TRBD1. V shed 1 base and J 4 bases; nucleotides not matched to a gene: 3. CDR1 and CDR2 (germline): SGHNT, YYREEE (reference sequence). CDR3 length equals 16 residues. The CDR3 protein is CASSLRGTGGTGELFF. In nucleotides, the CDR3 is TGTGCCAGCAGCTTGAGGGGGACAGGGGGCACCGGGGAGCTGTTTTTT.

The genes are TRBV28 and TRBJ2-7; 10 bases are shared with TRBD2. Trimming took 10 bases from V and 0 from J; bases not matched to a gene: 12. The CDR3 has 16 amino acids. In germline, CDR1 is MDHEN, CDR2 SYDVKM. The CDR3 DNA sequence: TGTGCCACCCAAATACCTAGCGGGAGTTACTCCTACGAGCAGTACTTC. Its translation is CATQIPSGSYSYEQYF.

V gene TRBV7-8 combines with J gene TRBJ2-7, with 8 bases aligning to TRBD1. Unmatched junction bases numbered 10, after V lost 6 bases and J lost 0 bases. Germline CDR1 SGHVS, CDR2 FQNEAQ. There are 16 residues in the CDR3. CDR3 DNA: TGTGCCAGCAGACCGAGCCGGGACAGGATCTCCTACGAGCAGTACTTC. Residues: CASRPSRDRISYEQYF.

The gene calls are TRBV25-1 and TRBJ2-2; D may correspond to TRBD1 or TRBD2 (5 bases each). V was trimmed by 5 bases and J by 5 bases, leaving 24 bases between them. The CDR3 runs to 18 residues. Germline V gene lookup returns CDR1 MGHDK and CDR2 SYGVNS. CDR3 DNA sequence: TGTGCCAGCAGTAACCCGGCGGCCGGGGCGAAAAAGACCGGGGAGCTGTTTTTT. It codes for CASSNPAAGAKKTGELFF. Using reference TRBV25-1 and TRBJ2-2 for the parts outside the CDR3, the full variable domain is EADIYQTPRYLVIGTGKKITLECSQTMGHDKMYWYQQDPGMELHLIHYSYGVNSTEKGDLSSESTVSRIRTEHFPLTLESARPSHTSQYLCASSNPAAGAKKTGELFFGEGSRLTVL.

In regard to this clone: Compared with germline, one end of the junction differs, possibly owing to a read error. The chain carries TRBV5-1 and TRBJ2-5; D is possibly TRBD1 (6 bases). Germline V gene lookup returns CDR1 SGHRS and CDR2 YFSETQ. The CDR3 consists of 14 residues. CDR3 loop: CASSRAGEQGTQYF. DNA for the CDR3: TGCGCCAGCAGCCGGGCAGGGGAACAAGGGACCCAGTACTTC.

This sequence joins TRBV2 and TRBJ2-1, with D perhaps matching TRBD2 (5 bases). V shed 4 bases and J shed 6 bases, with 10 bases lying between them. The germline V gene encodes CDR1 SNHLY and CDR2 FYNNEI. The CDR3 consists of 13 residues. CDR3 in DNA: TGTGCCAGCAGTGTAAGGGAGCGCAATGAGCAGTTCTTC. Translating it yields CASSVRERNEQFF.

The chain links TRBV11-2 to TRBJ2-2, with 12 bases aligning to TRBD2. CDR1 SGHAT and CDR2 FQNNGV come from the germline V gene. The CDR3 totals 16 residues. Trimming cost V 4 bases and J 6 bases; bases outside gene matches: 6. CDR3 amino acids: CASSSRTSGNSGELFF. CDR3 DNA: TGTGCCAGCAGCTCCCGGACTAGCGGGAATTCCGGGGAGCTGTTTTTT.

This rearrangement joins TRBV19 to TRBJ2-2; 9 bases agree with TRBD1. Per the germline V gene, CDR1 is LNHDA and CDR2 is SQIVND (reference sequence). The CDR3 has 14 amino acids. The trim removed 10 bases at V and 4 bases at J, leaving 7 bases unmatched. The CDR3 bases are TGTGCCATCCGGACAGGGGTGGCCACCGGGGAGCTGTTTTTT. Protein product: CAIRTGVATGELFF.

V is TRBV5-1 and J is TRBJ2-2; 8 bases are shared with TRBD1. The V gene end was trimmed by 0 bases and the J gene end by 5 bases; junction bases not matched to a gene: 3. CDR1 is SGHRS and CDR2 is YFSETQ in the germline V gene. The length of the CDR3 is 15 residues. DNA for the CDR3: TGCGCCAGCAGCTTGGCCAGGGGGCGAACCGGGGAGCTGTTTTTT. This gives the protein CASSLARGRTGELFF.

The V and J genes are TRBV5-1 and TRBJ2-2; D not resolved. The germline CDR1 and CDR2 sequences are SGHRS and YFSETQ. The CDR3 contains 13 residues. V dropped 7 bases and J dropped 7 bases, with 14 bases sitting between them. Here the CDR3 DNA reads TGCGCCAGCGCGGTGGGTGCCGACGGGGAGCTGTTTTTT. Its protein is CASAVGADGELFF.

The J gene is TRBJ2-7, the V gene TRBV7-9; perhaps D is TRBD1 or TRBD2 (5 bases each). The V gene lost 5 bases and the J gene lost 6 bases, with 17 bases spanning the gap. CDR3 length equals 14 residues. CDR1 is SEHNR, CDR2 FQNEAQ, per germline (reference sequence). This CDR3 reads CASSLGTAQGEQYF. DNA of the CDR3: TGTGCCAGCAGCCTGGGGACCGCCCAGGGCGAGCAGTACTTC.

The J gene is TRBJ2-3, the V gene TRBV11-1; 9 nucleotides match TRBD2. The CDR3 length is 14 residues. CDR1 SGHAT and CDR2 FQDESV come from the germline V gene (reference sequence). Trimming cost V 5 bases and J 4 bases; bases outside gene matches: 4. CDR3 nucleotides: TGTGCCAGCAGCACGGGACTAGCCCCAGATACGCAGTATTTT. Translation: CASSTGLAPDTQYF.

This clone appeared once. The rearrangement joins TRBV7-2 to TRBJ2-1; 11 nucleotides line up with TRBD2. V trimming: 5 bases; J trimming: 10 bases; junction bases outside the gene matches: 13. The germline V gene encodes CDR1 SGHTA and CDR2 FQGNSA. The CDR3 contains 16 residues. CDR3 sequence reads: CASSARGAGTSGEQFF. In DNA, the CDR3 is TGTGCCAGCAGCGCCCGAGGGGCCGGGACTAGCGGAGAGCAGTTCTTC.

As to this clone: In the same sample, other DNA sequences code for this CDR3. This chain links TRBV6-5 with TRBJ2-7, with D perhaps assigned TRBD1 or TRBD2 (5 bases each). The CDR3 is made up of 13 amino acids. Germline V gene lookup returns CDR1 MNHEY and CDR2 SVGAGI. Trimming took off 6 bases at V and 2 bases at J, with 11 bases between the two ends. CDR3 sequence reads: CASSRDGTYEQYF. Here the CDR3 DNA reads TGTGCCAGCAGCCGGGACGGAACCTACGAGCAGTACTTC.

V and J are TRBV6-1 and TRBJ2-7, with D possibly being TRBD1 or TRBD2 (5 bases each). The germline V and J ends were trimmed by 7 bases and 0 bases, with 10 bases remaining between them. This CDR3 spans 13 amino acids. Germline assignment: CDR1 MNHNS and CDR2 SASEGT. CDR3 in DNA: TGTGCCAGCACCTGGGACCCCTCCTACGAGCAGTACTTC. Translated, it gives CASTWDPSYEQYF.

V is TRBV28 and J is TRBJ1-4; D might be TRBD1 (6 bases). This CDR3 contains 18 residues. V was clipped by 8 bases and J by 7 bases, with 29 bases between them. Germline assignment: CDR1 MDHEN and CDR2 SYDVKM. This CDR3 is CASSLLAQAGARGEKLFF. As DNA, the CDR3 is TGTGCCAGCTCCCTCTTGGCCCAAGCGGGGGCTAGGGGTGAAAAACTGTTTTTT.

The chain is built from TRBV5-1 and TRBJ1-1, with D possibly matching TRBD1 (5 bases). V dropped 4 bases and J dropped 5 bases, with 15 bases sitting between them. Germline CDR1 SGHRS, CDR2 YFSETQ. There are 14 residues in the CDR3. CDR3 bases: TGCGCCAGCAGCCGGGACCGGCCTACGACTGAAGCTTTCTTT. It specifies CASSRDRPTTEAFF.

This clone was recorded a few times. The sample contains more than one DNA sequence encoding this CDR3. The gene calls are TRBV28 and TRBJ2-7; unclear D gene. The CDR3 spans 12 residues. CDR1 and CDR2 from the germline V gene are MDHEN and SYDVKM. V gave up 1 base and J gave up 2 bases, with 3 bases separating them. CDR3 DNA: TGTGCCAGCAGTTTATCCACCTACGAGCAGTACTTC. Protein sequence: CASSLSTYEQYF.

Written as DNA, the CDR3 is TGTGCCGGAGACATGATGAACACTGAAGCTTTCTTT. Residues: CAGDMMNTEAFF. V gene TRBV30 combines with J gene TRBJ1-1, with D unresolved. CDR3 size: 12 residues. V was pared by 8 bases and J by 0 bases, with 10 bases between. CDR1 GTSNPN and CDR2 SVGIG come from the germline V gene (reference sequence). The whole variable domain, filled in from reference TRBV30 and TRBJ1-1, reads SQTIHQWPATLVQPVGSPLSLECTVEGTSNPNLYWYRQAAGRGLQLLFYSVGIGQISSEVPQNLSASRPQDRQFILSSKKLLLSDSGFYLCAGDMMNTEAFFGQGTRLTVV.

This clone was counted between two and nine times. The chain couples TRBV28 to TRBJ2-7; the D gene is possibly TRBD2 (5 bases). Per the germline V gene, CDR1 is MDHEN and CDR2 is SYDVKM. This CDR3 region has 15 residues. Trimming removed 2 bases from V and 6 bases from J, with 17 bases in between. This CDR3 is CASSLPSGGLGEQYF. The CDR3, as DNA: TGTGCCAGCAGTTTACCGAGCGGAGGCCTTGGCGAGCAGTACTTC.